The sequence of this T cell receptor (beta chain) was determined in a study of response to subunit inactivated influenza vaccine. One entry per CDR3 protein results from TCRdb running MiXCR on the RT-PCR reads. The sample carries some 500,000 distinct CDR3 sequences, 16% recorded once. V lost 4 bases and J lost 3, with 20 bases in between. From germline, CDR1 is SGHRS and CDR2 YFSETQ. The CDR3 contains 16 residues. About this clonotype itself: Antigen unknown.

Study findings and constraints: Researchers suggested that each seasonal influenza vaccination recruits few new T cells.

Sequencing was performed on CD4+ T cells sorted from PBMCs, taken less than 30 months after vaccination. The V gene is TRBV5-1, the J gene TRBJ2-7; D remains ambiguous. The clonotype originates from a man in his fifties or sixties who received an inactivated influenza vaccine. In nucleotides, the CDR3 is TGCGCCAGCAGCCCTGGAGCGAGGCTGGTCGACTACGAGCAGTACTTC. This sequence encodes CASSPGARLVDYEQYF.